What follows are 5 T cell receptor beta chains derived from one specimen sequenced in a study of T cells expressing NK-cell markers. TCRdb re-called the 5' RACE reads and shows each CDR3 protein once, DNA omitted. Across about 460,000 distinct CDR3 sequences, the top ten clones capture approximately 1.4% of the sample. Specimen: blood T cells: a sorted CD56 or NKG2C T cell subset, CD4+ or CD8+ T cells, or bulk PBMC T cells (not recorded which). These receptor sequences come from a woman aged 45-65 years in good health.

The gene calls are TRBV20-1 and TRBJ2-3; the TCRdb D gene call, TRBD2, has no DNA to confirm it. The length of the CDR3 is 16 residues. CDR1 and CDR2 from the germline V gene are DFQATT and SNEGSKA (reference sequence). The CDR3 protein is CSAVAYLAGATDTQYF.

The genes are TRBV12-3 or TRBV12-4 and TRBJ1-5; the D call from TCRdb, TRBD1, cannot be confirmed without DNA. This CDR3 spans 12 amino acids. The CDR3 loop reads CASSRDIQPQHF.

The J gene is TRBJ1-1, the V gene TRBV2; TCRdb's D gene call, TRBD1, goes unchecked for lack of DNA. The CDR3 spans 15 residues. Germline V gene lookup returns CDR1 SNHLY and CDR2 FYNNEI. The CDR3 here is CASSEETGRNTEAFF.

The V call is TRBV12-3 or TRBV12-4, the J call TRBJ2-1; TCRdb names TRBD2, which stays unverified in the absence of DNA. This CDR3 has 13 amino acids. This CDR3 reads CASSSRGSPDPFF.

The chain links TRBV27 to TRBJ2-2; TCRdb's D call of TRBD1 is untestable without DNA. Germline-derived CDR1 and CDR2 are MNHEY and SMNVEV (reference sequence). The CDR3 sequence is 14 residues long. CDR3: CASSTPDRAGELFF.